The 11 T cell receptor beta chains given below trace back to one sample, sequenced in a study of blood T cell repertoires in COVID-19. Sequenced by immunoSEQ multiplex PCR; TCRdb stores in-frame clones only, minus some. The sample contains fewer than 90,000 clones, about 85% of which appear only once. The sequenced material came from peripheral blood. Receptors were obtained from a male donor with acute or convalescent COVID-19.

The chain employs TRBV5-1 and TRBJ1-2; a possible D gene is TRBD1 (6 bases). This CDR3 has 12 residues. Trimming removed 0 bases from V and 8 bases from J, with 8 bases in between. CDR1 is SGHRS, CDR2 YFSETQ, per germline. For the CDR3, the DNA is TGCGCCAGCAGCTTGGACAGGGCGGGCTACACCTTC. Its protein is CASSLDRAGYTF.

The gene calls are TRBV2 and TRBJ1-3, with D perhaps matching TRBD1 (5 bases). CDR1 and CDR2 (germline): SNHLY, FYNNEI. Trimming removed 5 bases from V and 3 bases from J, with 11 bases in between. The CDR3 sequence is 14 residues long. CDR3 in DNA: TGTGCCAGCAGTCAGGACATCGGTGGAAACACCATATATTTT. Translated, it gives CASSQDIGGNTIYF. Supplemented by reference TRBV2 and TRBJ1-3, the full variable domain reads EPEVTQTPSHQVTQMGQEVILRCVPISNHLYFYWYRQILGQKVEFLVSFYNNEISEKSEIFDDQFSVERPDGSNFTLKIRSTKLEDSAMYFCASSQDIGGNTIYFGEGSWLTVV.

This chain uses TRBV19 with TRBJ2-6; possible D gene TRBD2, 5 bases. The CDR3 consists of 15 residues. Trimming shortened V by 7 bases and J by 3 bases, and 13 bases separated the two germline ends. Germline values: CDR1 LNHDA, CDR2 SQIVND (reference sequence). The CDR3 DNA follows: TGTGCCAGTAACGCGCGAGGAGGTGGGGCCAACGTCCTGACTTTC. As protein: CASNARGGGANVLTF.

CDR3 DNA: TGTGCCAGCAGCTTGGGCCAGAACTATGGCTACACCTTC. It specifies CASSLGQNYGYTF. The rearrangement links TRBV7-8 to TRBJ1-2; D gene ambiguous. Germline V gene sequence: CDR1 SGHVS, CDR2 FQNEAQ. The CDR3 is made up of 13 amino acids. With 3 bases removed from V and 2 bases from J, the gap between germline ends came to 7 bases.

V usage is TRBV5-1 and J usage is TRBJ2-7; 10 bases map to TRBD2. V shed 4 bases, J shed 2 bases, and the junction held 3 bases outside the gene matches. From germline, CDR1 is SGHRS and CDR2 YFSETQ. The CDR3 extends over 14 amino acids. The CDR3 here is CASSISGGAYEQYF. CDR3 DNA sequence: TGCGCCAGCAGCATCAGCGGGGGGGCCTACGAGCAGTACTTC. Full variable domain (outside the CDR3, taken from reference TRBV5-1 and TRBJ2-7): KAGVTQTPRYLIKTRGQQVTLSCSPISGHRSVSWYQQTPGQGLQFLFEYFSETQRNKGNFPGRFSGRQFSNSRSEMNVSTLELGDSALYLCASSISGGAYEQYFGPGTRLTVT.

This clone was counted between two and nine times. V and J are TRBV10-3 and TRBJ1-1; 7 bases are shared with TRBD1. V shed 4 bases and J 3 bases; nucleotides not matched to a gene: 5. Germline loops: CDR1 ENHRY, CDR2 SYGVKD. The CDR3 runs to 14 residues. CDR3 in amino acids: CAISAGRGDTEAFF. The CDR3 DNA reads as TGTGCCATCAGTGCCGGCAGGGGGGACACTGAAGCTTTCTTT.

Comments on this clone: Other DNA sequences within the sample encode an identical CDR3. The chain joins TRBV5-1 to TRBJ2-5; D may be TRBD1 (6 bases). The ends were cut back, 4 bases at V and 2 bases at J, with 12 bases in the middle. The CDR3 has 14 residues. In germline, CDR1 is SGHRS, CDR2 YFSETQ. The CDR3: CASSPGTPQETQYF. Written as DNA, the CDR3 is TGCGCCAGCAGCCCAGGGACACCGCAAGAGACCCAGTACTTC. The whole variable domain, remainder taken from reference TRBV5-1 and TRBJ2-5, is KAGVTQTPRYLIKTRGQQVTLSCSPISGHRSVSWYQQTPGQGLQFLFEYFSETQRNKGNFPGRFSGRQFSNSRSEMNVSTLELGDSALYLCASSPGTPQETQYFGPGTRLLVL.

The CDR3 loop reads CASSSSQGPYYGYTF. The DNA of the CDR3 is TGTGCCAGCAGTTCCTCACAGGGGCCCTATTATGGCTACACCTTC. This chain uses TRBV6-6 with TRBJ1-2, with TRBD1 matching 7 bases. CDR3 length equals 15 residues. With 4 bases clipped from V and 5 bases from J, the junction kept 10 bases outside the gene matches. Germline V gene sequence: CDR1 MNHNY, CDR2 SVGAGI (reference sequence).

The chain recombines TRBV5-1 with TRBJ2-7, with D tentatively TRBD2 (5 bases). The CDR3 extends over 15 amino acids. Trimming removed 0 bases from V and 0 bases from J, with 10 bases in between. The germline CDR1 and CDR2 sequences are SGHRS and YFSETQ. The CDR3: CASSLDRTSSYEQYF. In DNA, the CDR3 is TGCGCCAGCAGCTTGGATCGGACTTCCTCCTACGAGCAGTACTTC.

This CDR3 reads CASSDATGVLETQYF. CDR3 coding DNA: TGTGCCAGCAGTGACGCGACAGGGGTCTTAGAGACCCAGTACTTC. V usage is TRBV2 and J usage is TRBJ2-5; TRBD1 matches 8 bases. The CDR3 loop spans 15 amino acids. The germline gives CDR1 SNHLY, CDR2 FYNNEI. V lost 3 bases and J lost 4; bases outside the gene matches: 7. The full variable domain, with the rest looked up from reference TRBV2 and TRBJ2-5, is EPEVTQTPSHQVTQMGQEVILRCVPISNHLYFYWYRQILGQKVEFLVSFYNNEISEKSEIFDDQFSVERPDGSNFTLKIRSTKLEDSAMYFCASSDATGVLETQYFGPGTRLLVL.

The chain uses TRBV18 and TRBJ2-3; tentative D call: TRBD2 (6 bases). Deletions cut 3 bases from V and 14 bases from J, with 18 bases between. The CDR3 covers 13 residues. From germline, CDR1 is KGHSH and CDR2 LQKENI. In DNA form, the CDR3 reads TGTGCCAGCTCACCGAGGCGCGGGGACGCGCGGTATTTT. Translated, it gives CASSPRRGDARYF.